Given below is one TCR beta chain in context. The antigen is undetermined. Researchers partitioned CD4+ cells into CD45RA+ naive and CD45RA-negative memory subsets. The sample originates from a study of shared clonotypes between healthy human individuals. Findings and caveats of the study: Among a handful of donors, approximately 5.4% of naive CD4 clonotypes were found in common.

Between the trimmed V and J ends, which lost 6 bases and 7 bases, there was a span of 16 bases. Germline V CDR1 and CDR2: GTSNPN, SVGIG (reference sequence). The CDR3 loop spans 12 amino acids. The authors distributed each subset's genomic DNA evenly over several immunoSEQ plates. Sorted-subset replicate PCR reactions contained approximately 190 ng DNA, corresponding to approximately 30,000 T cell genomes. Data came from immunoSEQ multiplex PCR; TCRdb stores just in-frame clones and leaves some out. The table has approximately 980,000 clones, 60% to 85% seen once; the top ten hold about 1.5%. Sequencing was carried out using memory CD4+ T cells sorted from blood. Subset: CD45RA-negative fraction. The rearrangement joins TRBV30 to TRBJ2-7; D remains ambiguous. The clonotype comes from a man aged 18 to 30 in good health. The CDR3 DNA reads TGTGCCTGCTCCCAAGGTGTCGAGGAGCAGTACTTC. Translated: CACSQGVEEQYF.